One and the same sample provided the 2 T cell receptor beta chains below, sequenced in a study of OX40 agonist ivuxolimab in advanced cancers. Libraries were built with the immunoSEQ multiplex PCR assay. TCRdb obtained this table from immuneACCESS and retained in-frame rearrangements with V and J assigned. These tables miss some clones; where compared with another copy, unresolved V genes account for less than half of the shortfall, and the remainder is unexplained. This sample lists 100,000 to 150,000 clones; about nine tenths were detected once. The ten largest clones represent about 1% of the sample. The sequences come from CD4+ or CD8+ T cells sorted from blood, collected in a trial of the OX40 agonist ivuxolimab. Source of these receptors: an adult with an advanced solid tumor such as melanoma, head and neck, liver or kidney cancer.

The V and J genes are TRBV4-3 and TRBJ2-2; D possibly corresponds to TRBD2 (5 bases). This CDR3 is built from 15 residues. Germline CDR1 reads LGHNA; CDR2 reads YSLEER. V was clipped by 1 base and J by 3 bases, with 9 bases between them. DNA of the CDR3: TGCGCCAGCAGCCAAGGGACTGATCACACCGGGGAGCTGTTTTTT. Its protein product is CASSQGTDHTGELFF.

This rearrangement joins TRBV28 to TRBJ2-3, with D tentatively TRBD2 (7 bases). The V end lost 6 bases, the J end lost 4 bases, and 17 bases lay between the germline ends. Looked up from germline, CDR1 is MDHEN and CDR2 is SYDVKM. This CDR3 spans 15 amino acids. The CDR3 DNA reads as TGTGCCAGCAGCAATGGGGGGGCTGGGGCAGATACGCAGTATTTT. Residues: CASSNGGAGADTQYF. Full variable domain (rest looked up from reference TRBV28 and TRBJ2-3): DVKVTQSSRYLVKRTGEKVFLECVQDMDHENMFWYRQDPGLGLRLIYFSYDVKMKEKGDIPEGYSVSREKKERFSLILESASTNQTSMYLCASSNGGAGADTQYFGPGTRLTVL.